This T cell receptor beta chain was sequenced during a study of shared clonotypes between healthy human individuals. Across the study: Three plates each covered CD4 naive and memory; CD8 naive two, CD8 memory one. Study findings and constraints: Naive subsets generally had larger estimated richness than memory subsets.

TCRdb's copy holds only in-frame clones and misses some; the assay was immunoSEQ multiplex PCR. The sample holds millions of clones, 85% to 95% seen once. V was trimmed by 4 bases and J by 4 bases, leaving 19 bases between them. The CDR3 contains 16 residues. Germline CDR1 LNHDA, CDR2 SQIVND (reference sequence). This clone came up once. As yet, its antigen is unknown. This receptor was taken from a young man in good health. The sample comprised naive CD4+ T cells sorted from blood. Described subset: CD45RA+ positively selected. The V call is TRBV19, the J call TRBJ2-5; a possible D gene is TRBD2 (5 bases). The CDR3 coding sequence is TGTGCCAGTAGTACGGCCGGGATAACAAAGGCAGAGACCCAGTACTTC. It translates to CASSTAGITKAETQYF.